The 14 T cell receptor beta chains below come from one sample, sequenced in a study of cytomegalovirus exposure and HLA in healthy donors. Amplification used 60 Vbeta primers and 13 Jbeta primers. Data came from immunoSEQ multiplex PCR; TCRdb stores just in-frame clones and leaves some out. The table includes about 110,000 clones, more than 75% detected once. The material sequenced was PBMCs. The receptors shown here come from a man aged 40-55 years in good health and CMV-seronegative.

The chain couples TRBV29-1 to TRBJ1-4; TRBD1 matches at 7 bases. Germline lookup yields CDR1 SQVTM and CDR2 ANQGSEA. Unmatched junction bases numbered 10, after V lost 6 bases and J lost 3 bases. The CDR3 covers 15 residues. Written as DNA, the CDR3 is TGCAGCGTCAGACAGACAGGGACAGCTAATGAAAAACTGTTTTTT. It encodes CSVRQTGTANEKLFF.

The chain is built from TRBV5-8 and TRBJ1-1, with D possibly TRBD1 on 5 matching bases. The CDR3 has 16 residues. The germline V gene has CDR1 SGHTS and CDR2 YDEGEE. With 2 bases removed from V and 5 bases from J, the gap between germline ends came to 19 bases. CDR3 nucleotide sequence: TGTGCCAGCAGCTTTCGGTCAGGGCCTCGGCGAACTGAAGCTTTCTTT. It codes for CASSFRSGPRRTEAFF.

This chain uses TRBV25-1 with TRBJ2-5; 9 bases agree with TRBD1. This CDR3 spans 17 amino acids. The germline CDR1 and CDR2 sequences are MGHDK and SYGVNS. V lost 7 bases, J lost 10 bases, and 22 bases stayed unmatched. The CDR3 loop reads CASTRTRNDRDREVQYF. The CDR3 DNA sequence: TGTGCCAGCACTCGAACGAGGAACGACCGGGACAGGGAGGTCCAGTACTTC. The variable domain in full, with the rest retrieved from reference TRBV25-1 and TRBJ2-5, is EADIYQTPRYLVIGTGKKITLECSQTMGHDKMYWYQQDPGMELHLIHYSYGVNSTEKGDLSSESTVSRIRTEHFPLTLESARPSHTSQYLCASTRTRNDRDREVQYFGPGTRLLVL.

This chain connects TRBV5-1 to TRBJ1-2; perhaps TRBD1 as D (5 bases). From germline, CDR1 is SGHRS and CDR2 YFSETQ. The V end was cut by 4 bases, the J end by 7 bases, with 23 bases between. This CDR3 has 16 residues. CDR3 sequence (DNA): TGCGCCAGCAGCCCCGAACCGACAGTCAACCAACGTGGCTACACCTTC. It codes for CASSPEPTVNQRGYTF. Full variable domain (rest looked up from reference TRBV5-1 and TRBJ1-2): KAGVTQTPRYLIKTRGQQVTLSCSPISGHRSVSWYQQTPGQGLQFLFEYFSETQRNKGNFPGRFSGRQFSNSRSEMNVSTLELGDSALYLCASSPEPTVNQRGYTFGSGTRLTVV.

This chain joins TRBV28 and TRBJ1-6; possibly TRBD1 for D (6 bases). The germline V and J ends were trimmed by 6 bases and 6 bases, with 18 bases remaining between them. CDR3 length equals 16 residues. CDR1 MDHEN and CDR2 SYDVKM come from the germline V gene. The CDR3 DNA follows: TGTGCCAGCAGGGGAATTGGGGGCGCGGGTAATTCACCCCTCCACTTT. Translation: CASRGIGGAGNSPLHF.

The V and J genes are TRBV2 and TRBJ1-6; 10 nucleotides line up with TRBD1. Losses at the gene ends were 6 bases for V and 17 bases for J; bases not matched to a gene: 16. The CDR3 runs to 15 residues. CDR1 is SNHLY and CDR2 is FYNNEI in the germline V gene. CDR3 amino acids: CASSGGPAGQGTIHF. CDR3 coding DNA: TGTGCCAGCAGCGGGGGCCCCGCGGGACAGGGGACAATCCACTTT. Supplemented by reference TRBV2 and TRBJ1-6, the full variable domain reads EPEVTQTPSHQVTQMGQEVILRCVPISNHLYFYWYRQILGQKVEFLVSFYNNEISEKSEIFDDQFSVERPDGSNFTLKIRSTKLEDSAMYFCASSGGPAGQGTIHFGNGTRLTVT.

DNA of the CDR3: TGCAGCGTGCTCGGAGGTAATGAAAAACTGTTTTTT. Translation gives CSVLGGNEKLFF. This sequence joins TRBV29-1 and TRBJ1-4; D is undetermined. The CDR3 extends over 12 amino acids. V lost 6 bases and J lost 4, with 9 bases in between. Germline V gene lookup returns CDR1 SQVTM and CDR2 ANQGSEA.

The rearrangement links TRBV6-6 to TRBJ1-6, with no clear D. Trimming cost V 5 bases and J 10 bases, with 18 bases left between them. The CDR3 consists of 15 residues. CDR1 is MNHNY, CDR2 SVGAGI, per germline (reference sequence). The CDR3 region has the DNA TGTGCCAGCAGTGCCCAGTCGGCCAAGGAGTCACCCCTCCACTTT. Protein: CASSAQSAKESPLHF.

The chain joins TRBV18 to TRBJ1-2; D unresolved. CDR1 and CDR2 (germline): KGHSH, LQKENI. Trimming removed 3 bases from V and 2 bases from J, with 10 bases in between. The CDR3 length is 14 residues. The CDR3: CASSPVFLNYGYTF. Here the CDR3 DNA reads TGTGCCAGCTCACCCGTCTTCTTGAACTATGGCTACACCTTC.

This clone was observed a single time. The gene calls are TRBV9 and TRBJ1-2, with TRBD1 identical over 7 bases. In germline, CDR1 is SGDLS, CDR2 YYNGEE. This CDR3 comprises 15 residues. V lost 0 bases to trimming and J lost 4 bases; unmatched junction nucleotides: 6. The CDR3 sequence: CASSVVTGVSYGYTF. The CDR3 bases are TGTGCCAGCAGCGTAGTTACAGGGGTCTCCTATGGCTACACCTTC.

The V and J genes are TRBV14 and TRBJ2-3, with 8 bases that match TRBD1. This CDR3 comprises 17 residues. Per germline, CDR1 SGHDN and CDR2 FVKESK. Germline trimming cut 4 bases from V and 2 bases from J; bases unmatched to any gene: 11. The CDR3 sequence is CASSPTGALPITDTQYF. The CDR3 DNA reads TGTGCCAGCAGCCCGACAGGGGCCCTACCGATCACAGATACGCAGTATTTT.

The chain links TRBV5-6 to TRBJ2-7; D may be TRBD2 (6 bases). CDR3 length equals 16 residues. Germline values: CDR1 SGHDT, CDR2 YYEEEE. The germline V and J ends were trimmed by 4 bases and 5 bases, with 22 bases remaining between them. CDR3 nucleotide sequence: TGTGCCAGCAGCGGAGGGCCCGGGACTCCCGCAAACGAGCAGTACTTC. Residues: CASSGGPGTPANEQYF.

The chain combines TRBV5-1 with TRBJ1-3; 8 nucleotides align to TRBD1. The length of the CDR3 is 15 residues. From germline, CDR1 is SGHRS and CDR2 YFSETQ. The V and J ends lost 4 bases and 3 bases, in that order; junction bases with no gene match: 6. The CDR3 DNA reads TGCGCCAGCAGCGTTTCAGGGGGCGGTGGAAACACCATATATTTT. Encoded protein: CASSVSGGGGNTIYF.

V is TRBV5-1 and J is TRBJ1-1; D remains unclear. The V gene's germline CDR1 is SGHRS and CDR2 YFSETQ. With 3 bases removed from V and 3 bases from J, the gap between germline ends came to 3 bases. The CDR3 is 11 amino acids. In nucleotides, the CDR3 is TGCGCCAGCAGCTCTCACACTGAAGCTTTCTTT. This codes for CASSSHTEAFF. Full variable domain (missing parts from reference TRBV5-1 and TRBJ1-1): KAGVTQTPRYLIKTRGQQVTLSCSPISGHRSVSWYQQTPGQGLQFLFEYFSETQRNKGNFPGRFSGRQFSNSRSEMNVSTLELGDSALYLCASSSHTEAFFGQGTRLTVV.